This TCR beta chain was captured by sequencing in a study of CD8 T cells in Susac syndrome (dated by TCRdb to between 2017 and 2020). The study in broad terms: The study used repertoire sequencing to test whether antigen drove CD8+ T cell activation and differentiation in Susac syndrome. Overall results and qualifications from the work: The number of individuals in the TCR sequencing and HLA analysis was acknowledged as relatively small.

Peripheral blood CD8+ and CD4+ T cells from healthy donors, Susac syndrome patients and multiple sclerosis patients were profiled using high-throughput TCR beta sequencing. The healthy donors served as controls matched for age and sex. CD8+ TEMRA cells were enriched by FACS, while bulk CD8+ and CD4+ T cells were purified by magnetic negative isolation. Blood was collected in EDTA tubes and processed within 24 hours, with PBMCs isolated through density gradient centrifugation. PBMCs intended for TCR sequencing were cryopreserved in liquid nitrogen and thawed later in a water bath at 37 degrees C. The sorted or isolated CD4+, CD8+ and CD8+ TEMRA cells had a purity of 90% or higher. With respect to this clonotype: Its antigen target is currently unknown. Qualities for individual bases were not recorded, and no much larger clone is one base off.

RNA was extracted using the RNeasy kit, and roughly 0.5 to 1 ug of the RNA was reverse transcribed with random hexamers. The immunoSEQ multiplex PCR assay, which covers 54 Vbeta and 13 Jbeta segments, was used to amplify TCR beta CDR3 regions. PCR amplification bias was corrected using a synthetic template baseline for primer optimization and computational correction. Concerning the study's data processing: Only productive sequences were kept, with reads annotated to V, D and J genes according to IMGT and analyzed in immunoSEQ Analyzer. Clonality was calculated as one minus the Shannon entropy normalized by log2 of the number of productive unique sequences. Public and private clones were assessed among the 100 most prevalent clones of each patient and control. Clones were defined as Susac-specific when absent from the healthy and MS cohorts, from approximately 1,100 published viral clones and from other ImmuneACCESS disease sequences. TCRdb passed the public sequencing reads through fastp at Q25 and MiXCR, retaining productive beta sequences. Duplicate CDR3 protein sequences are folded into a single record with the most common DNA and genes. The V and J calls follow TCRdb's processing rather than the paper's. The sample table shows more than 100,000 distinct CDR3 sequences, and more than 90% are seen once. The ten largest account for around 0.12% of the sample.

This TCR derives from a human donor in good health. Sequenced: CD4+ T cells from PBMCs.

The CDR3 protein is CASGIGGARAEAFF. The DNA sequence is as follows: TGCGCCAGCGGCATCGGAGGGGCCAGGGCTGAAGCTTTCTTT. The V and J genes are TRBV5-1 and TRBJ1-1; a tentative D call is TRBD1 (5 bases match). The CDR3 has 14 amino acids, counting the end cysteine and phenylalanine. Of the read, only the CDR3 DNA is kept; its 42 bases are in frame from base 1. Between the V and J ends, shortened by 7 bases and 6 bases respectively, the junction contains 19 bases. CDR1 SGHRS and CDR2 YFSETQ were looked up in the germline V gene.